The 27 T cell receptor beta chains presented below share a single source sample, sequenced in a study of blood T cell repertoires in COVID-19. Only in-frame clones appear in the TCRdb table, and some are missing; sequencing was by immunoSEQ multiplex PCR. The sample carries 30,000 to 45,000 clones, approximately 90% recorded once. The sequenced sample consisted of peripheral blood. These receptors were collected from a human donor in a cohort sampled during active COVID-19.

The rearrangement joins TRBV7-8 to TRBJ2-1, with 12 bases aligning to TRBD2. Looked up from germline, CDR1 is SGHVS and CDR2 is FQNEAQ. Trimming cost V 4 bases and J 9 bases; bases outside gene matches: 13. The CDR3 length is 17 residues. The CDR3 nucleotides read TGTGCCAGCAGCTCCCGTGGACTAGCGGGATTTTTAGGTGAGCAGTTCTTC. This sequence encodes CASSSRGLAGFLGEQFF.

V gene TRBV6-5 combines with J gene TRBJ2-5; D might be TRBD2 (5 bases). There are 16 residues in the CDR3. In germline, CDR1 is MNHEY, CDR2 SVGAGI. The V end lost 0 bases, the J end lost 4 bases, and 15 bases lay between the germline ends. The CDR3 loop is CASSYSKDWWGETQYF. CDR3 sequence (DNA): TGTGCCAGCAGTTACTCCAAGGACTGGTGGGGAGAGACCCAGTACTTC.

Here the CDR3 reads CASRTRSQEHGYTF. CDR3 DNA: TGTGCCAGCAGAACCCGGAGCCAAGAACATGGCTACACCTTC. The rearrangement joins TRBV28 to TRBJ1-2; D remains unclear. This CDR3 has 14 residues. Germline V gene lookup returns CDR1 MDHEN and CDR2 SYDVKM. Trimming took off 6 bases at V and 6 bases at J, with 17 bases between the two ends.

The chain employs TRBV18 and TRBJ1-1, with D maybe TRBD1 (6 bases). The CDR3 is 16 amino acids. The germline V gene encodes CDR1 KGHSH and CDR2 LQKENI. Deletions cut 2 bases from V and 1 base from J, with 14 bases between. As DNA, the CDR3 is TGTGCCAGCTCACCAAAGCAACAGGGCCCGAACACTGAAGCTTTCTTT. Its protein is CASSPKQQGPNTEAFF.

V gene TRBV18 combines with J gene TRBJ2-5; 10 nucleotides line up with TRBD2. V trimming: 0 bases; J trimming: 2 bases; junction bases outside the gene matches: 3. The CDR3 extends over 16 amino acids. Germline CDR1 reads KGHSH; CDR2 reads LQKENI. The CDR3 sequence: CASSPPGLALQETQYF. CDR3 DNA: TGTGCCAGCTCACCACCGGGACTAGCGTTACAAGAGACCCAGTACTTC.

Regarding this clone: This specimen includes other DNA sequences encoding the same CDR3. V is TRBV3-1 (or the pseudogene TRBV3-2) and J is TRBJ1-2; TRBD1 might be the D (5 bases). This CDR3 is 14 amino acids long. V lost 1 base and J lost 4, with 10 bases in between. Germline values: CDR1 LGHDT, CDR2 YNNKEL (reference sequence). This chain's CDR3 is CASSQGRGRYGYTF. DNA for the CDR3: TGTGCCAGCAGCCAAGGGAGGGGACGCTATGGCTACACCTTC.

This CDR3 reads CASSPPDRARAEAFF. The DNA of the CDR3 is TGTGCCAGCAGCCCGCCCGACAGGGCCAGGGCTGAAGCTTTCTTT. The chain is built from TRBV7-2 and TRBJ1-1; TRBD1 agrees at 7 bases. CDR1 and CDR2 from the germline V gene are SGHTA and FQGNSA. This CDR3 comprises 15 residues. V trimming: 5 bases; J trimming: 6 bases; junction bases outside the gene matches: 12.

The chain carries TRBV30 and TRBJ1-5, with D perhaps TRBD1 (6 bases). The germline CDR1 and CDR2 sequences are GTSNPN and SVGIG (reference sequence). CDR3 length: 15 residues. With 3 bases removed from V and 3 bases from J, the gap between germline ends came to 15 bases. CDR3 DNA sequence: TGTGCCTGGAGAGCCCGGACAGCCGTCAATCAGCCCCAGCATTTT. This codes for CAWRARTAVNQPQHF.

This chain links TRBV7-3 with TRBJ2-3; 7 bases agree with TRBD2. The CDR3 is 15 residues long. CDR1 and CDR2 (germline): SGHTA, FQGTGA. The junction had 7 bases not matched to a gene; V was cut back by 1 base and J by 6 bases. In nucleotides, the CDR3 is TGTGCCAGCAGCTTAAGTGGGAGGGCCGGGGATACGCAGTATTTT. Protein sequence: CASSLSGRAGDTQYF.

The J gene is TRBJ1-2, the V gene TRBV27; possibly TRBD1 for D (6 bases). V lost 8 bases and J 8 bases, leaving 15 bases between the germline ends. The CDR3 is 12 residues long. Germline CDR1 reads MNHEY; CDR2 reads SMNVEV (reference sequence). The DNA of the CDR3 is TGTGCCAGCGGACACAGGGTATCCGGCTACACCTTC. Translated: CASGHRVSGYTF.

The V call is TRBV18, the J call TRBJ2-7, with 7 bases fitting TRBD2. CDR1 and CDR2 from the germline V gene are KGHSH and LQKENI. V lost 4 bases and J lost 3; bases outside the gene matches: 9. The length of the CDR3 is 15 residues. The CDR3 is CASSRLAGAVYEQYF. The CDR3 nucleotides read TGTGCCAGCTCACGCCTCGCGGGAGCAGTCTACGAGCAGTACTTC.

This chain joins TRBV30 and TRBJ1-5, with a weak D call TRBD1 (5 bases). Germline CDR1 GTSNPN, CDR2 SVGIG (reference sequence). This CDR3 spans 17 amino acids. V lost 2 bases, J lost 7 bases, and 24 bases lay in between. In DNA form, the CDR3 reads TGTGCCTGGAGTCCCCAGGTATCGGTTAGGGGTTTCCAGCCCCAGCATTTT. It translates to CAWSPQVSVRGFQPQHF.

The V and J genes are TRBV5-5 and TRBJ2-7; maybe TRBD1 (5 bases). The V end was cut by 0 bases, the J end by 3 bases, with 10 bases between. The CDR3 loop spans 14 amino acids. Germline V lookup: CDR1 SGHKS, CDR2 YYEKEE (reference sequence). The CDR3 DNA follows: TGTGCCAGCAGCTTGGAAGGGGCTCTCTACGAGCAGTACTTC. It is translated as CASSLEGALYEQYF.

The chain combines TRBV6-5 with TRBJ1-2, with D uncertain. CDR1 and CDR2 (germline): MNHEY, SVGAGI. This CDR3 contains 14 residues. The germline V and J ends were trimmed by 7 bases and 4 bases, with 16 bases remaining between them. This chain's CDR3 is CASTPRQAFYGYTF. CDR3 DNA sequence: TGTGCCAGCACTCCACGCCAGGCGTTCTATGGCTACACCTTC.

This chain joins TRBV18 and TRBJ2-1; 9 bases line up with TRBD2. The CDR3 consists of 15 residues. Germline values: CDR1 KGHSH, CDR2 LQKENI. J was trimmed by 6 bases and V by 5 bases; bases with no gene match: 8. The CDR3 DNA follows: TGTGCCAGCTCAAAGGGGGCTAGCGGGACCAATGAGCAGTTCTTC. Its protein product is CASSKGASGTNEQFF.

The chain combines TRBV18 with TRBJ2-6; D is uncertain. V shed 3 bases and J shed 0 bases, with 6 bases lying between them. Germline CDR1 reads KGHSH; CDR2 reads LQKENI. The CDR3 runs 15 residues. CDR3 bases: TGTGCCAGCTCACCTCAGTACTCTGGGGCCAACGTCCTGACTTTC. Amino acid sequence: CASSPQYSGANVLTF. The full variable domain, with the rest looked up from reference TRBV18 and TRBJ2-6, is NAGVMQNPRHLVRRRGQEARLRCSPMKGHSHVYWYRQLPEEGLKFMVYLQKENIIDESGMPKERFSAEFPKEGPSILRIQQVVRGDSAAYFCASSPQYSGANVLTFGAGSRLTVL.

CDR3 loop: CSVTGQVMNTEAFF. In nucleotides, the CDR3 is TGCAGCGTCACAGGCCAGGTCATGAACACTGAAGCTTTCTTT. This rearrangement joins TRBV29-1 to TRBJ1-1, with D perhaps TRBD1 (5 bases). V shed 6 bases and J shed 0 bases, with 14 bases lying between them. CDR1 is SQVTM, CDR2 ANQGSEA, per germline. This CDR3 spans 14 amino acids.

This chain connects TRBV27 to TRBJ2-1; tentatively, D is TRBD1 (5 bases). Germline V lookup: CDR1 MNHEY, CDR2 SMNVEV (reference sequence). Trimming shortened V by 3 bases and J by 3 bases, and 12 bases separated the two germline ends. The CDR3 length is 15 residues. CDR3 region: CASSLGQGNYNEQFF. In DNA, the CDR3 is TGTGCCAGCAGTTTGGGGCAGGGTAACTACAATGAGCAGTTCTTC.

CDR3 DNA sequence: TGTGCCAGCAAGGGAGGACAGGGTAATCAGCCCCAGCATTTT. This gives the protein CASKGGQGNQPQHF. The chain is built from TRBV2 and TRBJ1-5, with 8 positions matching TRBD1. V shed 7 bases, J shed 4 bases, and the junction held 6 bases outside the gene matches. Germline CDR1 and CDR2: SNHLY and FYNNEI. The CDR3 runs to 14 residues.

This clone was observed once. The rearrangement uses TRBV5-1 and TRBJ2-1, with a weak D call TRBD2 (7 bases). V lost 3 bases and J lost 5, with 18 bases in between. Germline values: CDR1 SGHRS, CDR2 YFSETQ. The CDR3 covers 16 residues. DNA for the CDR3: TGCGCCAGCAGCTACTCGGGGGCTAGCGGAAACAATGAGCAGTTCTTC. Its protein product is CASSYSGASGNNEQFF.

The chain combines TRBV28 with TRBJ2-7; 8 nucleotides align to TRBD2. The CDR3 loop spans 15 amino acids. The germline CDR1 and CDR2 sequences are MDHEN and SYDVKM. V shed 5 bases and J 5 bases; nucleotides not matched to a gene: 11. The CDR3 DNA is TGTGCCAGCAGTCCCCACGGGACTAGAGGCGACGAGCAGTACTTC. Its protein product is CASSPHGTRGDEQYF.

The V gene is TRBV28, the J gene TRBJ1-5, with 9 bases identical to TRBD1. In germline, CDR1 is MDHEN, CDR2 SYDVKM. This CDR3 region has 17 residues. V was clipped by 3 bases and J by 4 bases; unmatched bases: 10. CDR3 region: CASSLGQGLSYNQPQHF. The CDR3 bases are TGTGCCAGCAGTTTGGGACAGGGCCTTTCCTATAATCAGCCCCAGCATTTT.

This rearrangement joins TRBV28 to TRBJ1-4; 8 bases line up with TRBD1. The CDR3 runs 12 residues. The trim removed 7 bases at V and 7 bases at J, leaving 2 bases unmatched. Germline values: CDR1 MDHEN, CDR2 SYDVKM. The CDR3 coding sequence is TGTGCCAGCACAGGGGGCGTTGAAAAACTGTTTTTT. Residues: CASTGGVEKLFF.

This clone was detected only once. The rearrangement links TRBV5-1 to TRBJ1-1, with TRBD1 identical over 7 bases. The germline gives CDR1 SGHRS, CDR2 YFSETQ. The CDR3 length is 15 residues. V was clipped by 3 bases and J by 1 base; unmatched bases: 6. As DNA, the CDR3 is TGCGCCAGCAGCTCAACAGGGGCTGCGAACACTGAAGCTTTCTTT. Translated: CASSSTGAANTEAFF.

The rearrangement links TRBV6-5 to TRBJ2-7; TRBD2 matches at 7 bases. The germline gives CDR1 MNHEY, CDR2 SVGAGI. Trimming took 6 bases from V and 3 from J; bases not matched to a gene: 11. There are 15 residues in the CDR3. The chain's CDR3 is CASRTGRAPLYEQYF. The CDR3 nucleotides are TGTGCCAGCAGGACGGGGAGGGCCCCGCTCTACGAGCAGTACTTC.

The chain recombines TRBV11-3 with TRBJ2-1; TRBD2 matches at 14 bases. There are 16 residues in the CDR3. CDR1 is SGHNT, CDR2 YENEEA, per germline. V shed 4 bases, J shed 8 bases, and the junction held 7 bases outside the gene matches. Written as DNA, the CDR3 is TGTGCCAGCAGCTCCCGACTAGCGGGAGGGCCCCATGAGCAGTTCTTC. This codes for CASSSRLAGGPHEQFF.

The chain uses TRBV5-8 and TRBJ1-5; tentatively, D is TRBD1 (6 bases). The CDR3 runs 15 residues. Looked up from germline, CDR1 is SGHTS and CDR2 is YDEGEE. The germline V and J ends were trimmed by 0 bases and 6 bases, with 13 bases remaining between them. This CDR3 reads CASSLGGRFGQPQHF. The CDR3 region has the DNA TGTGCCAGCAGCTTGGGGGGGCGCTTTGGTCAGCCCCAGCATTTT.